This T cell receptor (beta chain) came from a study of blood T cell repertoires in COVID-19. This clone occurred once. V lost 5 bases to trimming and J lost 0 bases, with 20 bases between them. The V gene's germline CDR1 is MDHEN and CDR2 SYDVKM. The CDR3 has 17 amino acids. As processed by the authors: Reference gene primer amplification gave nucleated cell count estimates. Sequenced by immunoSEQ multiplex PCR; TCRdb stores in-frame clones only, minus some. That table furnishes V, J and clone size, whereas the DNA furnished D and trimming. Of about 150,000 clones listed, approximately 90% were seen once; the top ten hold around an eighth.

This receptor was taken from a man between 18 and 29 years old with COVID-19, enrolled during active disease. The specimen was peripheral blood. The chain uses TRBV28 and TRBJ2-7, with D tentatively TRBD2 (6 bases). The CDR3: CASSTPWGDSRSYEQYF. The CDR3 region has the DNA TGTGCCAGCAGTACCCCCTGGGGGGACTCCCGCTCCTACGAGCAGTACTTC. Based on the CDR3 plus reference TRBV28 and TRBJ2-7, the full variable domain is DVKVTQSSRYLVKRTGEKVFLECVQDMDHENMFWYRQDPGLGLRLIYFSYDVKMKEKGDIPEGYSVSREKKERFSLILESASTNQTSMYLCASSTPWGDSRSYEQYFGPGTRLTVT.